Below, 17 T cell receptor beta chains from the same sample are listed, as sequenced in a study of long-term antiretroviral therapy in people with HIV. An immunoSEQ assay, version v3.0, was performed at survey level. TCRdb keeps only in-frame clones here, not all; method: immunoSEQ multiplex PCR. In the table there are about 22,000 clones, over 65% of which are singletons. The sequencing used unsorted PBMCs, collected almost 6 years after starting antiretroviral therapy. These receptors originate from a man younger than 40 with HIV.

The V call is TRBV28, the J call TRBJ1-5; D is unresolved. This CDR3 is 10 amino acids long. The germline V gene encodes CDR1 MDHEN and CDR2 SYDVKM. Between the trimmed V and J ends, which lost 5 bases and 6 bases, there was a span of 2 bases. The CDR3 nucleotides read TGTGCCAGCAGTGCTCAGCCCCAGCATTTT. Its translation is CASSAQPQHF.

The rearrangement joins TRBV5-4 to TRBJ1-6; D is perhaps TRBD1 (6 bases). Trimming took 4 bases from V and 8 from J, leaving 19 bases between them. Germline CDR1 is SGHNT and CDR2 is YYREEE (reference sequence). The CDR3 has 16 amino acids. In DNA, the CDR3 is TGTGCCAGCAGCCCCGGGCAGGGGTGGGTTGATTCACCCCTCCACTTT. Its protein product is CASSPGQGWVDSPLHF.

The CDR3 bases are TGTGCCAGCAGCCAAGAGACCCTGCCGGGGGGGAGCACTGAAGCTTTCTTT. Translating it yields CASSQETLPGGSTEAFF. The rearrangement uses TRBV4-2 and TRBJ1-1; D perhaps matches TRBD1 (5 bases). This CDR3 has 17 amino acids. CDR1 and CDR2 from the germline V gene are LGHNA and YNFKEQ. Trimming cost V 0 bases and J 4 bases, with 18 bases left between them.

The chain is built from TRBV21-1 and TRBJ2-7; the D call in the table, TRBD2, was not verified against the DNA. TRBV21-1 is a pseudogene. The CDR3 runs to 16 residues. Written as DNA, the CDR3 is TGTGCCAGCAGCAAAAGGGATCAGCGGGGATCCTACGAGCAGTACTTC. Its protein product is CASSKRDQRGSYEQYF.

The rearrangement links TRBV28 to TRBJ2-2; D remains ambiguous. V lost 6 bases and J lost 5, with 16 bases in between. The V gene's germline CDR1 is MDHEN and CDR2 SYDVKM. This CDR3 spans 15 amino acids. The DNA of the CDR3 is TGTGCCAGCAGCAAACTGGGAAGGGCGACCGGGGAGCTGTTTTTT. Translation: CASSKLGRATGELFF.

The chain combines TRBV7-3 with TRBJ1-1; D gene unclear. Germline V CDR1 and CDR2: SGHTA, FQGTGA. There are 13 residues in the CDR3. Trimming stripped 3 bases from V and 5 bases from J, with 10 bases between. The CDR3 reads CASSFSGNTEAFF. In nucleotides, the CDR3 is TGTGCCAGCAGCTTCTCGGGAAATACTGAAGCTTTCTTT.

The chain is built from TRBV7-3 and TRBJ1-2; D is perhaps TRBD1 (5 bases). This CDR3 comprises 14 residues. CDR1 SGHTA and CDR2 FQGTGA come from the germline V gene. Trimming shortened V by 2 bases and J by 3 bases, and 10 bases separated the two germline ends. CDR3 protein: CASSLGPGYYGYTF. The CDR3 bases are TGTGCCAGCAGCTTAGGGCCAGGGTACTATGGCTACACCTTC.

This clone was detected only a few times. The identical CDR3 is also encoded by other nucleotide sequences in the sample. This chain uses TRBV7-9 with TRBJ2-1, with 10 bases aligning to TRBD1. CDR3 length: 11 amino acids. Germline V gene sequence: CDR1 SEHNR, CDR2 FQNEAQ (reference sequence). V trimming: 3 bases; J trimming: 15 bases; junction bases outside the gene matches: 2. The CDR3 DNA sequence: TGTGCCAGCAGCTTGGGACAGGGGTCGTTCTTC. Translating it yields CASSLGQGSFF.

V and J are TRBV6-5 and TRBJ1-2; TRBD1 aligns across 10 bases. The J segment lost 5 bases and the V segment lost 4 bases, leaving 4 bases of the junction unmatched. Germline CDR1 is MNHEY and CDR2 is SVGAGI. The CDR3 has 14 amino acids. The CDR3 DNA follows: TGTGCCAGCAGTTTCGCGGGACAGGGGTATGGCTACACCTTC. Translation gives CASSFAGQGYGYTF.

V gene TRBV2 combines with J gene TRBJ2-7, with D perhaps being TRBD1 or TRBD2 (5 bases each). The V end lost 6 bases, the J end lost 7 bases, and 22 bases lay between the germline ends. CDR1 and CDR2 from the germline V gene are SNHLY and FYNNEI. This CDR3 is 15 amino acids long. The chain's CDR3 is CASSKEGRETEEQYF. The CDR3 DNA sequence: TGTGCCAGCAGCAAAGAGGGCAGGGAGACGGAAGAGCAGTACTTC.

The rearrangement links TRBV5-1 to TRBJ1-2; D possibly corresponds to TRBD1 (6 bases). Trimming shortened V by 2 bases and J by 2 bases, and 10 bases separated the two germline ends. Germline V gene lookup returns CDR1 SGHRS and CDR2 YFSETQ. The length of the CDR3 is 14 residues. As DNA, the CDR3 is TGCGCCAGCAGCTTAACAGGACAGAACTATGGCTACACCTTC. Translation gives CASSLTGQNYGYTF. Drawing the rest from reference TRBV5-1 and TRBJ1-2, the complete variable domain is KAGVTQTPRYLIKTRGQQVTLSCSPISGHRSVSWYQQTPGQGLQFLFEYFSETQRNKGNFPGRFSGRQFSNSRSEMNVSTLELGDSALYLCASSLTGQNYGYTFGSGTRLTVV.

For the CDR3, the DNA is TGTGCCAGCAGCTTACCTAAACTAGGGAGGTACGAGCAGTACTTC. Protein sequence: CASSLPKLGRYEQYF. The chain uses TRBV11-2 and TRBJ2-7; D perhaps matches TRBD2 (6 bases). The germline CDR1 and CDR2 sequences are SGHAT and FQNNGV. The CDR3 sequence is 15 residues long. Trimming shortened V by 2 bases and J by 4 bases, and 15 bases separated the two germline ends.

The genes are TRBV5-6 and TRBJ2-7, with TRBD1 matching over 9 bases. J was trimmed by 1 base and V by 2 bases; bases with no gene match: 13. This CDR3 is 18 amino acids long. CDR1 is SGHDT and CDR2 is YYEEEE in the germline V gene. CDR3 loop: CASSFLPRGTGPSYEQYF. In nucleotides, the CDR3 is TGTGCCAGCAGCTTTCTCCCCCGGGGGACAGGGCCATCCTACGAGCAGTACTTC.

This clone was detected once. The chain combines TRBV29-1 with TRBJ1-1; D remains unclear. There are 14 residues in the CDR3. Germline loops: CDR1 SQVTM, CDR2 ANQGSEA. V was trimmed by 0 bases and J by 4 bases, leaving 12 bases between them. The CDR3 sequence: CSVEELNRRTEAFF. CDR3 nucleotide sequence: TGCAGCGTTGAAGAACTTAACCGGCGCACTGAAGCTTTCTTT.

The V and J genes are TRBV10-3 and TRBJ1-6, with 7 bases identical to TRBD1. Germline V gene lookup returns CDR1 ENHRY and CDR2 SYGVKD. CDR3 length: 16 residues. V lost 0 bases to trimming and J lost 12 bases; unmatched junction nucleotides: 11. In nucleotides, the CDR3 is TGTGCCATCAGTGAGTCCAGACAGGGCCCTTCCGGACCCCTCCACTTT. Its protein is CAISESRQGPSGPLHF.

The V call is TRBV28, the J call TRBJ2-2; TRBD1 agrees at 7 bases. The CDR3 is 13 residues long. With V trimmed by 11 bases and J by 0 bases, 3 bases remained unmatched. Germline CDR1 is MDHEN and CDR2 is SYDVKM. The CDR3 loop is CAATGANTGELFF. DNA of the CDR3: TGTGCCGCCACAGGGGCGAACACCGGGGAGCTGTTTTTT.

This CDR3 is CASGQNYGYTF. In DNA, the CDR3 is TGTGCCAGCGGGCAGAACTATGGCTACACCTTC. The rearrangement uses TRBV5-5 and TRBJ1-2; no definite D call. Trimming shortened V by 7 bases and J by 2 bases, and 6 bases separated the two germline ends. Germline V gene lookup returns CDR1 SGHKS and CDR2 YYEKEE (reference sequence). This CDR3 is built from 11 residues.